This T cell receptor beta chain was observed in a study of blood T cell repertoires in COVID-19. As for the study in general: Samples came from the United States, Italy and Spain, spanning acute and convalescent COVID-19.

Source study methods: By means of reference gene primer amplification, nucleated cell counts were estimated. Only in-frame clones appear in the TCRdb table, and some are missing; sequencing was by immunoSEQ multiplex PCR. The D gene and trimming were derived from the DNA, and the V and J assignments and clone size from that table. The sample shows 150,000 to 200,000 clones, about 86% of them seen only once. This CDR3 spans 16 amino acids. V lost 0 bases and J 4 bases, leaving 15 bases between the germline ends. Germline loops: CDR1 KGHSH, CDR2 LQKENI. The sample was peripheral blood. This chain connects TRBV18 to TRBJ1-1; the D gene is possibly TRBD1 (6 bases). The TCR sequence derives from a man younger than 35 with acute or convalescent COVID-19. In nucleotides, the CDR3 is TGTGCCAGCTCACCACCGCGGGGGGCTGGGTCCACTGAAGCTTTCTTT. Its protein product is CASSPPRGAGSTEAFF.